This passage covers 6 T cell receptor beta chains from one sample sequenced in a study of CD8+CD57+ T cells in acquired aplastic anemia. Template material for TCR beta VDJ and CDR3 profiling consisted of genomic DNA. TCRdb analysed the reads with MiXCR anew, one entry per CDR3 protein. The sample yields around 180,000 distinct CDR3 sequences, around 65% seen once. The sample consisted of sorted CD4+, CD8+, or CD8+CD57+ T cells (not recorded which) from PBMCs. The receptors stem from a human donor with severe aplastic anemia or a healthy control (not recorded which).

The chain is built from TRBV5-5 and TRBJ2-5; D is unresolved. Germline V lookup: CDR1 SGHKS, CDR2 YYEKEE (reference sequence). The CDR3 extends over 15 amino acids. V gave up 2 bases and J gave up 7 bases, with 18 bases separating them. For the CDR3, the DNA is TGTGCCAGCAGCTTATCCCCCCAGTCTGAAGGGACCCAGTACTTC. It encodes CASSLSPQSEGTQYF.

The chain has TRBV2 and TRBJ1-2, with TRBD1 matching 8 bases. Germline assignment: CDR1 SNHLY and CDR2 FYNNEI. The J segment lost 3 bases and the V segment lost 3 bases, leaving 3 bases of the junction unmatched. The CDR3 is made up of 14 amino acids. CDR3 nucleotide sequence: TGTGCCAGCAGTGACCAGGGGGCCGACTATGGCTACACCTTC. Protein: CASSDQGADYGYTF.

J is TRBJ2-7 and V is TRBV7-2, with no clear D. The germline V gene encodes CDR1 SGHTA and CDR2 FQGNSA. V lost 1 base and J 2 bases, leaving 15 bases between the germline ends. This CDR3 has 16 amino acids. In DNA form, the CDR3 reads TGTGCCAGCAGCTTAGATGGTACGATACGTACCTACGAGCAGTACTTC. It is translated as CASSLDGTIRTYEQYF.

This clonotype was recorded only once. An end of the junction differs from the germline gene, which may be a read error. This chain joins TRBV5-5 and TRBJ2-5, with 7 bases aligning to TRBD1. In germline, CDR1 is SGHKS, CDR2 YYEKEE (reference sequence). This CDR3 comprises 14 residues. The chain's CDR3 is CASSFPQGQETQYF. The DNA for the CDR3 is TGCGCCAGCAGCTTCCCACAGGGGCAAGAGACCCAGTACTTC. Variable domain in full (rest from reference TRBV5-5 and TRBJ2-5): DAGVTQSPTHLIKTRGQQVTLRCSPISGHKSVSWYQQVLGQGPQFIFQYYEKEERGRGNFPDRFSARQFPNYSSELNVNALLLGDSALYLCASSFPQGQETQYFGPGTRLLVL.

This chain joins TRBV5-1 and TRBJ2-1; D gene ambiguous. This CDR3 has 14 residues. Germline V gene data show CDR1 as SGHRS and CDR2 as YFSETQ. V gave up 1 base and J gave up 5 bases, with 10 bases separating them. CDR3 nucleotide sequence: TGCGCCAGCAGCTTGTGGGCGGTCGACAATGAGCAGTTCTTC. Its protein is CASSLWAVDNEQFF. The full variable domain, its missing parts supplied by reference TRBV5-1 and TRBJ2-1, is KAGVTQTPRYLIKTRGQQVTLSCSPISGHRSVSWYQQTPGQGLQFLFEYFSETQRNKGNFPGRFSGRQFSNSRSEMNVSTLELGDSALYLCASSLWAVDNEQFFGPGTRLTVL.

This clonotype has ten or more counts. The chain employs TRBV5-6 and TRBJ2-1; 7 bases are a match to TRBD1. The germline CDR1 and CDR2 sequences are SGHDT and YYEEEE. The CDR3 extends over 16 amino acids. Trimming removed 0 bases from V and 0 bases from J; junction bases left unmatched: 3. The CDR3 protein is CASSLVRGSSYNEQFF. For the CDR3, the DNA is TGTGCCAGCAGCTTGGTCAGGGGGAGCTCCTACAATGAGCAGTTCTTC. The whole variable domain, filled in from reference TRBV5-6 and TRBJ2-1, reads DAGVTQSPTHLIKTRGQQVTLRCSPKSGHDTVSWYQQALGQGPQFIFQYYEEEERQRGNFPDRFSGHQFPNYSSELNVNALLLGDSALYLCASSLVRGSSYNEQFFGPGTRLTVL.